The 24 T cell receptor beta chains presented below share a single source sample, sequenced in a study of T-cell memory formation after mild COVID-19. Via MiXCR, TCRdb re-called the 5' RACE reads, giving one row per CDR3 protein. Of about 360,000 distinct CDR3 sequences detected, approximately 15% appear once; the ten largest clones hold about 22%. Sequenced input: PBMCs or a T cell subset sorted from them (not recorded which). The source is a man aged 18 to 35 who had mild COVID-19 (a few samples of this study predate the infection). Cell type and time point are not known.

This clonotype was seen only a few times. The chain uses TRBV6-5 and TRBJ1-1; tentative D call: TRBD1 (5 bases). From germline, CDR1 is MNHEY and CDR2 SVGAGI. The CDR3 consists of 15 residues. V lost 6 bases and J 0 bases, leaving 14 bases between the germline ends. In DNA form, the CDR3 reads TGTGCCAGCAGAGGAACCGGGACGATGAACACTGAAGCTTTCTTT. Its translation: CASRGTGTMNTEAFF.

This clonotype was picked up many times. This chain links TRBV7-9 with TRBJ2-1; possibly TRBD2 for D (5 bases). The CDR3 runs to 17 residues. Germline V gives CDR1 SEHNR, CDR2 FQNEAQ (reference sequence). Trimming stripped 4 bases from V and 1 base from J, with 17 bases between. The CDR3 region is CASSSGWLVGSYNEQFF. In nucleotides, the CDR3 is TGTGCCAGCAGCTCGGGGTGGCTAGTGGGGTCCTACAATGAGCAGTTCTTC.

This chain connects TRBV20-1 to TRBJ2-7; 7 bases map to TRBD2. Germline V gives CDR1 DFQATT, CDR2 SNEGSKA (reference sequence). The V segment lost 5 bases and the J segment 3 bases; nucleotides outside the gene matches: 10. This CDR3 comprises 14 residues. This chain's CDR3 is CSAPTIAGGYEQYV. The DNA for the CDR3 is TGCAGTGCTCCGACCATAGCGGGCGGCTACGAGCAGTACGTC.

The chain couples TRBV6-2 or TRBV6-3 to TRBJ1-1; D unresolved. CDR1 is MNHEY, CDR2 SVGEGT, per germline. Trimming left V 6 bases short and J 3 bases short, with 8 bases between. The CDR3 has 12 amino acids. The CDR3 DNA reads as TGTGCCAGCAGCGTGCGAGACACTGAAGCTTTCTTT. Translated, it gives CASSVRDTEAFF.

V is TRBV29-1 and J is TRBJ2-1; 11 bases are a match to TRBD2. Germline V gives CDR1 SQVTM, CDR2 ANQGSEA. The CDR3 is 14 residues long. V gave up 5 bases and J gave up 3 bases; unmatched junction bases: 3. CDR3 residues: CSVMTSGVYNEQFF. As DNA, the CDR3 is TGCAGCGTTATGACTAGCGGGGTCTACAATGAGCAGTTCTTC.

A few counts support this clonotype. This chain links TRBV7-2 with TRBJ2-5; no reliable D call. This CDR3 comprises 14 residues. V was clipped by 5 bases and J by 4 bases, with 14 bases between them. Germline V gene sequence: CDR1 SGHTA, CDR2 FQGNSA. CDR3 in amino acids: CASSRDFFGETQYF. The CDR3 bases are TGTGCCAGCAGCCGAGACTTCTTTGGAGAGACCCAGTACTTC. The whole variable domain, filled in from reference TRBV7-2 and TRBJ2-5, reads GAGVSQSPSNKVTEKGKDVELRCDPISGHTALYWYRQSLGQGLEFLIYFQGNSAPDKSGLPSDRFSAERTGGSVSTLTIQRTQQEDSAVYLCASSRDFFGETQYFGPGTRLLVL.

This chain joins TRBV7-2 and TRBJ2-5; TRBD2 matches 9 bases. V was clipped by 4 bases and J by 4 bases; unmatched bases: 13. This CDR3 region has 17 residues. CDR1 SGHTA and CDR2 FQGNSA come from the germline V gene. The CDR3 DNA reads as TGTGCCAGCAGCTCTCAGGCTCTGCGGGGGGGCTCAGAGACCCAGTACTTC. Translating it yields CASSSQALRGGSETQYF.

The chain uses TRBV9 and TRBJ1-1, with 8 bases aligning to TRBD1. The CDR3 is 16 residues long. CDR1 is SGDLS and CDR2 is YYNGEE in the germline V gene. With V trimmed by 2 bases and J by 5 bases, 11 bases remained unmatched. The CDR3 spells CASSVPSGQGGTEAFF. The CDR3 coding sequence is TGTGCCAGCAGCGTGCCGTCCGGACAGGGCGGAACTGAAGCTTTCTTT.

This clonotype was seen more than once but under ten times. The rearrangement joins TRBV5-1 to TRBJ2-6; D gene unclear. CDR3 length equals 16 residues. Per the germline V gene, CDR1 is SGHRS and CDR2 is YFSETQ. V was clipped by 1 base and J by 0 bases, with 8 bases between them. The CDR3 reads CASSLFVASGANVLTF. The CDR3 DNA follows: TGCGCCAGCAGCTTGTTCGTTGCCTCTGGGGCCAACGTCCTGACTTTC.

The chain is built from TRBV7-9 and TRBJ1-1; TRBD1 agrees at 7 bases. Germline CDR1 SEHNR, CDR2 FQNEAQ (reference sequence). J was trimmed by 2 bases and V by 4 bases; bases with no gene match: 7. This CDR3 region has 15 residues. In DNA, the CDR3 is TGTGCCAGCAGCTCGACAGGGAAGTCAAACACTGAAGCTTTCTTT. It yields the protein CASSSTGKSNTEAFF.

A few counts support this clonotype. The chain is built from TRBV2 and TRBJ2-6, with D uncertain. V was shortened by 6 bases and J by 0 bases, with 18 bases between the two germline ends. The germline V gene encodes CDR1 SNHLY and CDR2 FYNNEI. The CDR3 sequence is 18 residues long. The chain's CDR3 is CASSPGPPRASGANVLTF. CDR3 nucleotides: TGTGCCAGCAGCCCCGGGCCACCAAGGGCCTCTGGGGCCAACGTCCTGACTTTC.

A few counts support this clonotype. The rearrangement links TRBV10-3 to TRBJ2-7; D possibly matches TRBD1 or TRBD2 (5 bases each). The CDR3 contains 13 residues. The V gene lost 2 bases and the J gene lost 7 bases, with 12 bases spanning the gap. CDR1 and CDR2 from the germline V gene are ENHRY and SYGVKD. The CDR3 DNA is TGTGCCATCAGTGAGACCGGGACGGGGGAGCAGTACGTC. Amino acids: CAISETGTGEQYV.

This CDR3 is CASSLGTINYGYTF. In nucleotides, the CDR3 is TGTGCCAGCAGCTTAGGGACCATTAACTATGGCTACACCTTC. This rearrangement joins TRBV7-2 to TRBJ1-2; D is ambiguous. The V end lost 1 base, the J end lost 1 base, and 7 bases lay between the germline ends. CDR3 length: 14 residues. Germline-derived CDR1 and CDR2 are SGHTA and FQGNSA.

The chain joins TRBV18 to TRBJ2-7; D is ambiguous. Germline lookup yields CDR1 KGHSH and CDR2 LQKENI. The CDR3 is 13 residues long. V was shortened by 2 bases and J by 3 bases, with 8 bases between the two germline ends. The CDR3 nucleotides are TGTGCCAGCTCACCAGCCAGCTACTACGAGCAGTACGTC. This encodes CASSPASYYEQYV.

The chain recombines TRBV12-3 or TRBV12-4 with TRBJ2-4; D ambiguous. Trimming removed 10 bases from V and 6 bases from J, with 10 bases in between. The CDR3 is 11 amino acids. Here the CDR3 reads CATSWGNIQYF. CDR3 bases: TGTGCCACCTCCTGGGGAAACATTCAGTACTTC.

This clonotype was observed many times. This chain links TRBV5-1 with TRBJ2-3; no clear D gene. Trimming stripped 0 bases from V and 2 bases from J, with 7 bases between. The CDR3 length is 14 residues. Germline V CDR1 and CDR2: SGHRS, YFSETQ. The CDR3 sequence: CASSLGRTTDTQYF. The CDR3 coding sequence is TGCGCCAGCAGCTTGGGGCGAACCACAGATACGCAGTATTTT.

This chain connects TRBV6-5 to TRBJ1-1; the match to TRBD1 covers 10 bases. The CDR3 runs to 15 residues. Trimming took 0 bases from V and 11 from J; bases not matched to a gene: 9. Germline CDR1 MNHEY, CDR2 SVGAGI. The CDR3, as DNA: TGTGCCAGCAGTTACTCAGGGACAGGGGCACGAGCGGCTTTCTTT. Protein: CASSYSGTGARAAFF.

J is TRBJ2-3 and V is TRBV12-3 or TRBV12-4; no reliable D call. The CDR3 runs 15 residues. V lost 2 bases and J lost 1, with 10 bases in between. CDR3 sequence reads: CASSLPLAGTDTQYF. The CDR3, as DNA: TGTGCCAGCAGTTTACCCTTGGCGGGCACAGATACGCAGTATTTT.

Many counts were recorded for this clonotype. The chain employs TRBV6-5 and TRBJ1-1, with TRBD1 matching over 7 bases. The CDR3 is made up of 13 amino acids. Germline V gives CDR1 MNHEY, CDR2 SVGAGI. V shed 5 bases, J shed 5 bases, and the junction held 5 bases outside the gene matches. CDR3 sequence (DNA): TGTGCCAGCAGTCCCACAGGGGTTACTGAAGCTTTCTTT. This sequence encodes CASSPTGVTEAFF.

This clonotype was seen at least ten times. V is TRBV4-3 and J is TRBJ1-5; D gene uncertain. CDR1 is LGHNA and CDR2 is YSLEER in the germline V gene. V was shortened by 1 base and J by 0 bases, with 7 bases between the two germline ends. The CDR3 has 15 residues. This CDR3 reads CASSQGAYSNQPQHF. In DNA, the CDR3 is TGCGCCAGCAGCCAAGGGGCCTATAGCAATCAGCCCCAGCATTTT.

This clonotype has just one count. One end of the junction fails to match germline, which may point to a read error. The gene calls are TRBV7-3 and TRBJ1-1, with 7 bases aligning to TRBD1. The V gene's germline CDR1 is SGHTA and CDR2 FQGTGA. This CDR3 contains 15 residues. This CDR3 is CASSPNTGEDTEDFF. The CDR3 DNA is TGTGCCAGCAGCCCCAATACAGGGGAGGACACTGAAGATTTCTTT.

This clonotype was picked up a small number of times. This chain connects TRBV12-3 or TRBV12-4 to TRBJ2-2; D unclear. The CDR3 has 13 amino acids. Between the trimmed V and J ends, which lost 4 bases and 4 bases, there was a span of 7 bases. The CDR3 sequence is CASSSYTTGELFF. CDR3 in DNA: TGTGCCAGCAGTTCCTACACCACCGGGGAGCTGTTTTTT.

This clonotype was picked up a small number of times. The CDR3 nucleotides read TGTGCCTCCGCATGGACAGATAACTATGGCTACACCTTC. This encodes CASAWTDNYGYTF. The chain combines TRBV7-8 with TRBJ1-2; TRBD1 is a possible D gene (6 bases). This CDR3 comprises 13 residues. V lost 11 bases to trimming and J lost 1 base, with 14 bases between them. Germline values: CDR1 SGHVS, CDR2 FQNEAQ.

In this sample, this clonotype turned up a few times. The V and J genes are TRBV27 and TRBJ2-4, with 7 bases matching TRBD1. V lost 7 bases to trimming and J lost 3 bases; unmatched junction nucleotides: 6. Looked up from germline, CDR1 is MNHEY and CDR2 is SMNVEV (reference sequence). This CDR3 has 14 residues. As DNA, the CDR3 is TGTGCCAGCACCTTAGGGGGCGGCAAAAACATTCAGTACTTC. This encodes CASTLGGGKNIQYF.